The subject of this entry is one TCR beta chain. Its antigen is undetermined. The data originate from a study of response to subunit inactivated influenza vaccine. Study findings and constraints: Authors proposed each seasonal influenza vaccination draws in few new T cells.

Per the germline V gene, CDR1 is SQVTM and CDR2 is ANQGSEA. This CDR3 contains 13 residues. The V gene end was trimmed by 6 bases and the J gene end by 0 bases; junction bases not matched to a gene: 4. TCRdb used MiXCR to reprocess the RT-PCR reads, holding one entry per CDR3 protein. The data show 500,000 to 600,000 distinct CDR3 sequences, with roughly 13% seen just once and about 12% held by the top ten. The sequencing used PBMCs from blood, collected 40 to 50 days after vaccination. The TCR was taken from a man aged 50 or older who received an inactivated influenza vaccine. The genes are TRBV29-1 and TRBJ2-7, with TRBD2 matching over 8 bases. CDR3 nucleotide sequence: TGCAGCGTGGGACTAGTGAGCTCCTACGAGCAGTACTTC. Translation: CSVGLVSSYEQYF.